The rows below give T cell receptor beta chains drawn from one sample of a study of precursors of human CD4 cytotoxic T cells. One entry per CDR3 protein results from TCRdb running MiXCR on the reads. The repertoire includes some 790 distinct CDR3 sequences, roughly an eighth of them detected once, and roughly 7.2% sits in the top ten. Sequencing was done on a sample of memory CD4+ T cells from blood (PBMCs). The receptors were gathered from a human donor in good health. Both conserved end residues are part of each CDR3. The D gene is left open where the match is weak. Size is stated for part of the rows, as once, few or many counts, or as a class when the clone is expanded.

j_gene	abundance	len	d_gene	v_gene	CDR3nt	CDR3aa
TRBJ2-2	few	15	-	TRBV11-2	TGTGCCAGCAGCTTAGATTGGACATCCACCGGGGAGCTGTTTTTT	CASSLDWTSTGELFF
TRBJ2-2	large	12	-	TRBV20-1	TGCAGTGCTAGCAAGAACACCGGGGAGCTGTTTTTT	CSASKNTGELFF
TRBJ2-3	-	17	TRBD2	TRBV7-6	TGTGCCAGCAGCTTAGGTTCACTAGCGGCTAGCACAGATACGCAGTATTTT	CASSLGSLAASTDTQYF
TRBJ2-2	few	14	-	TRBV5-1	TGCGCCAGCAGTACCTACAGGGACTCCGGGGAGCTGTTTTTT	CASSTYRDSGELFF
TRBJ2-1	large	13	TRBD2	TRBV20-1	TGCAGTGTTATTAGCGGGAGTCTCAATGAGCAGTTCTTC	CSVISGSLNEQFF
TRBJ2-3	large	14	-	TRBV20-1	TGCAGTGCTAGAGGAGTTTCGAGGGCAGATACGCAGTATTTT	CSARGVSRADTQYF
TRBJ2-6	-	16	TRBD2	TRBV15	TGTGCCACCAGCAGCGGAGCGGGAGGTGGGGCCAACGTCCTGACTTTC	CATSSGAGGGANVLTF
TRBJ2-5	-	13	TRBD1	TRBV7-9	TGTGCCAGCAGCACCAGGGGGCAAGAGACCCAGTACTTC	CASSTRGQETQYF
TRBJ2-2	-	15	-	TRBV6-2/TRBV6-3	TGTGCCAGCAGTTCCGGACCGGTGGGCACCGGGGAGCTGTTTTTT	CASSSGPVGTGELFF
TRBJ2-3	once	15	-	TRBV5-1	TGCGCCAGCAGCTTGGGTTCCGCGGGGACAGATACGCAGTATTTT	CASSLGSAGTDTQYF
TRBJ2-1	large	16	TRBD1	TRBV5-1	TGCGCCAGCAGCTTGGATGACAGGGTAGGTTCGCGGGAGCAGTTCTTC	CASSLDDRVGSREQFF
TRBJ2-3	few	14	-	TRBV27	TGTGCCAGCAGTGTGGGGAGAGGCACAGATACGCAGTATTTT	CASSVGRGTDTQYF
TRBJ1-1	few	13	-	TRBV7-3	TGTGCCAGCAGCTCGGGATTGAACACTGAAGCTTTCTTT	CASSSGLNTEAFF
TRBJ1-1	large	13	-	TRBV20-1	TGCAGTGTTTCTACCCCAGGGAACACTGAAGCTTTCTTT	CSVSTPGNTEAFF
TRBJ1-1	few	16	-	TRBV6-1	TGTGCCAGCAGTGAATTTTTCGGCACCTTGAACACTGAAGCTTTCTTT	CASSEFFGTLNTEAFF
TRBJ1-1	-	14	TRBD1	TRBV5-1	TGCGCCAGCAGCTTGACAGGGGATAACACTGAAGCTTTCTTT	CASSLTGDNTEAFF
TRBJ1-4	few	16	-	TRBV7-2	TGTGCCAGCAGCTTAGCATTGGGAGGTCGGAGCGAAAAACTGTTTTTT	CASSLALGGRSEKLFF
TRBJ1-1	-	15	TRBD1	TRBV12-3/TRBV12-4	TGTGCCAGCAGTTCCGAAGGGACAGGGGTTGCTGAAGCTTTCTTT	CASSSEGTGVAEAFF